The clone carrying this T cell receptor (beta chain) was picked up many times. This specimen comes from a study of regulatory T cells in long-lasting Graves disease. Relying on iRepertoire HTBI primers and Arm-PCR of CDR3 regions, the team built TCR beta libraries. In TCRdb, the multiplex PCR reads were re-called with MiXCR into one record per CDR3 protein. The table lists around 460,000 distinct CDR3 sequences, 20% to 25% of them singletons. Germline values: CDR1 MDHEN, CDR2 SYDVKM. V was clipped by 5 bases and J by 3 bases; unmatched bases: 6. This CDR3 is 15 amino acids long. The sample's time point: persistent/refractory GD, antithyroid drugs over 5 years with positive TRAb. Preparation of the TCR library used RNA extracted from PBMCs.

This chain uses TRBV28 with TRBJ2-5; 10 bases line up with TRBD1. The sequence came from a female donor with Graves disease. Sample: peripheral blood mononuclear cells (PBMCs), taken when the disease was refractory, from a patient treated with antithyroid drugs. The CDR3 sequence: CASSPGQGGKETQYF. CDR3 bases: TGTGCCAGCAGTCCTGGACAGGGGGGGAAAGAGACCCAGTACTTC. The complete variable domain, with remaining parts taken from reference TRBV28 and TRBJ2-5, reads DVKVTQSSRYLVKRTGEKVFLECVQDMDHENMFWYRQDPGLGLRLIYFSYDVKMKEKGDIPEGYSVSREKKERFSLILESASTNQTSMYLCASSPGQGGKETQYFGPGTRLLVL.